The sequence of this T cell receptor beta chain was determined in a study of CD8+ T cells in alopecia areata. The CDR3 loop spans 14 amino acids. V was pared by 5 bases and J by 7 bases, with 15 bases between. Germline CDR1 is LNHDA and CDR2 is SQIVND (reference sequence). TCR sequencing used cDNA made by reverse transcription of extracted RNA. TCRdb keeps only in-frame clones here, not all; method: immunoSEQ multiplex PCR. The sample contains 140,000 to 150,000 clones, roughly 54% of which appear only once. Treatment of the sample: oral pan-JAK inhibitor, 5-10 mg twice daily. This clone was recorded a few times.

Sequenced material: CD8+ T cells sorted from blood, taken at week 4, from a patient treated with tofacitinib. The TCR comes from a human donor with alopecia areata. The V gene is TRBV19, the J gene TRBJ1-5; D may be TRBD1 (5 bases). The CDR3 here is CASSVRDYKQPQHF. The DNA for the CDR3 is TGTGCCAGTAGTGTGCGGGACTACAAACAGCCCCAGCATTTT.